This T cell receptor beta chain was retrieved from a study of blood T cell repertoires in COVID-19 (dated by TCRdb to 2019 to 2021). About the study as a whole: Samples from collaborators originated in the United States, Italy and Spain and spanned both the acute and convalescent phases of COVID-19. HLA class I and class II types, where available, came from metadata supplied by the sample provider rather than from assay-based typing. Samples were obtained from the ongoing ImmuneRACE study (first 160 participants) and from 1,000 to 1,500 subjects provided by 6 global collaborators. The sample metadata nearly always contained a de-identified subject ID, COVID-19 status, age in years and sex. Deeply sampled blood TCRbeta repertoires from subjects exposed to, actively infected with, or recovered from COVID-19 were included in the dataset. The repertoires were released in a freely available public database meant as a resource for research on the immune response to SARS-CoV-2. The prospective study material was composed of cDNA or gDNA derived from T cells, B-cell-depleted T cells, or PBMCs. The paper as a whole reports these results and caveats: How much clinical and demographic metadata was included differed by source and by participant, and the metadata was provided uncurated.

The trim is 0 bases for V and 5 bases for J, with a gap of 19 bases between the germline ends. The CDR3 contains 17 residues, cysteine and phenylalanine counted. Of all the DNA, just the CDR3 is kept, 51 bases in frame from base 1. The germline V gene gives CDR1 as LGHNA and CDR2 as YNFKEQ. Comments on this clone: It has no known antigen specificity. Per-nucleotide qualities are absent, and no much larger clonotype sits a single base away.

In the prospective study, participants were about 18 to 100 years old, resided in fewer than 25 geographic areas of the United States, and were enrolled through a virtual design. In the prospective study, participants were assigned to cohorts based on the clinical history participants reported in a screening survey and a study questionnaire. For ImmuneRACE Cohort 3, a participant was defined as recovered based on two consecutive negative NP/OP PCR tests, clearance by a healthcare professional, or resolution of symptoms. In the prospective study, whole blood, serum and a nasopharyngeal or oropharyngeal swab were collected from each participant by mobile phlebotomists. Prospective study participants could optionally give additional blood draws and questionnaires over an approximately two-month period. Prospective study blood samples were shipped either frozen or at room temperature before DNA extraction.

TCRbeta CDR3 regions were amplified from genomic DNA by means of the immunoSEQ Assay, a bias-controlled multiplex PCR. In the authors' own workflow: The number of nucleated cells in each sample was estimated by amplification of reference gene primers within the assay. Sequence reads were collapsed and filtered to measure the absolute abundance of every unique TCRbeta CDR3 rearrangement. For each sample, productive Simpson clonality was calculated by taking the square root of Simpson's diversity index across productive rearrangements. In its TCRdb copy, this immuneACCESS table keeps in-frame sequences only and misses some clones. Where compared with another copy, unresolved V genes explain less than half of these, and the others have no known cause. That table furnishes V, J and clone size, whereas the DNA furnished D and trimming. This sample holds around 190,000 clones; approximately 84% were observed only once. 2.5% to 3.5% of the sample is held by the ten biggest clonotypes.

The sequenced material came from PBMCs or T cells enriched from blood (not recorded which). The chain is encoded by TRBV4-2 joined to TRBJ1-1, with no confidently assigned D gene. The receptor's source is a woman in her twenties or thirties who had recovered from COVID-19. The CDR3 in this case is CASSQDGRVLSGTEAFF. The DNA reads TGTGCCAGCAGCCAAGATGGTAGGGTCCTGTCGGGGACTGAAGCTTTCTTT.